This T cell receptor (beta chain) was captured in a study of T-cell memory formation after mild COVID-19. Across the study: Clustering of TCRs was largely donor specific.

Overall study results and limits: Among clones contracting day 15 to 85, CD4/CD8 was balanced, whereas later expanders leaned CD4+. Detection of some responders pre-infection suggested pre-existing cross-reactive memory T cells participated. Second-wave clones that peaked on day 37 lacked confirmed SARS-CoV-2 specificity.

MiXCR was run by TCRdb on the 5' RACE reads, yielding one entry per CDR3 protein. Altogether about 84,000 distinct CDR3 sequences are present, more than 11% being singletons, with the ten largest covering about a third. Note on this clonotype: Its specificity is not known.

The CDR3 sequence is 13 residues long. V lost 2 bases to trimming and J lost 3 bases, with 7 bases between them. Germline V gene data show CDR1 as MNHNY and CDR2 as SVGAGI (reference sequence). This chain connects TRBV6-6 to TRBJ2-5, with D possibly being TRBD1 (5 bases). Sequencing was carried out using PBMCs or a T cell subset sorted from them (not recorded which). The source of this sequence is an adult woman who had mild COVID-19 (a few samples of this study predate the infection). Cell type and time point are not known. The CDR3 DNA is TGTGCCAGCAGTTACGTAGGGGAAGAGACCCAGTACTTC. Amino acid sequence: CASSYVGEETQYF.